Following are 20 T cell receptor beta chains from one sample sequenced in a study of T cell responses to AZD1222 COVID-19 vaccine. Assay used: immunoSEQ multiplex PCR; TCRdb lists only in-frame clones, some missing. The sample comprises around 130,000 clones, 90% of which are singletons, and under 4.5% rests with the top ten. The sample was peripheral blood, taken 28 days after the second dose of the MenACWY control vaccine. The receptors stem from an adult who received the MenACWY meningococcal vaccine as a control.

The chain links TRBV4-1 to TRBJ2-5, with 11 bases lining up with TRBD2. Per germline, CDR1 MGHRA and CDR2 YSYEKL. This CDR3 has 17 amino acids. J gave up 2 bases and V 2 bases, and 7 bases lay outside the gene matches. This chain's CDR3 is CASSQSTSGGLQETQYF. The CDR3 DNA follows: TGCGCCAGCAGCCAATCCACTAGCGGGGGCCTTCAAGAGACCCAGTACTTC.

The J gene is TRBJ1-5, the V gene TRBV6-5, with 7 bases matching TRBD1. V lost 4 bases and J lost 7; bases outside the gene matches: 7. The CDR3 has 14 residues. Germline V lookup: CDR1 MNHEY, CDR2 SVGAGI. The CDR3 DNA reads TGTGCCAGCAGTTCCAGGACAGGAGGGCAGCCCCAGCATTTT. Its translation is CASSSRTGGQPQHF.

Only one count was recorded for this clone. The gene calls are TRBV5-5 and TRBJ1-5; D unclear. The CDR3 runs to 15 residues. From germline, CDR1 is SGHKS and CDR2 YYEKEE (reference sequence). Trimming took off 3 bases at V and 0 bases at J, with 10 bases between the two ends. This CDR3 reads CASSSRLSSNQPQHF. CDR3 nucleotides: TGTGCCAGCAGCTCGAGACTGAGTAGCAATCAGCCCCAGCATTTT. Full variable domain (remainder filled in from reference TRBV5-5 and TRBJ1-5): DAGVTQSPTHLIKTRGQQVTLRCSPISGHKSVSWYQQVLGQGPQFIFQYYEKEERGRGNFPDRFSARQFPNYSSELNVNALLLGDSALYLCASSSRLSSNQPQHFGDGTRLSIL.

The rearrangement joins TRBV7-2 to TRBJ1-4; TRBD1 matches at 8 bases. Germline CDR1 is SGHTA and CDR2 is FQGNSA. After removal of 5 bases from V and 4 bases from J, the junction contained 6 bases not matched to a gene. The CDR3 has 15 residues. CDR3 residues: CASSPGGQVNEKLFF. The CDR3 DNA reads TGTGCCAGCAGCCCAGGGGGACAGGTTAATGAAAAACTGTTTTTT.

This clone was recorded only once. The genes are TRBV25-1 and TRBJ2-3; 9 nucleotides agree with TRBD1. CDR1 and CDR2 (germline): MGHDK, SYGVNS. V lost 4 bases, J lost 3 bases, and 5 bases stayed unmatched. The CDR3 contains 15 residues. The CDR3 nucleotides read TGTGCCAGCAGTGCAACAGGGGGCAGAACAGATACGCAGTATTTT. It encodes CASSATGGRTDTQYF.

CDR3 nucleotide sequence: TGTGCCAGTAGTACACCGGGGGGGAATCAGCCCCAGCATTTT. Translating gives CASSTPGGNQPQHF. The chain is built from TRBV19 and TRBJ1-5; a weak D match, TRBD1 (5 bases). Trimming left V 4 bases short and J 4 bases short, with 11 bases between. The CDR3 length is 14 residues. Germline values: CDR1 LNHDA, CDR2 SQIVND (reference sequence).

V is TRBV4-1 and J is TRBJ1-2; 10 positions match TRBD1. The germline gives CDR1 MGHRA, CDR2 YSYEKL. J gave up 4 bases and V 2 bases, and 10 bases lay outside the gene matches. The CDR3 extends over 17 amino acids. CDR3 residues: CASSQLDPGQGTYGYTF. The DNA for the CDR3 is TGCGCCAGCAGCCAACTGGATCCGGGACAGGGGACCTATGGCTACACCTTC.

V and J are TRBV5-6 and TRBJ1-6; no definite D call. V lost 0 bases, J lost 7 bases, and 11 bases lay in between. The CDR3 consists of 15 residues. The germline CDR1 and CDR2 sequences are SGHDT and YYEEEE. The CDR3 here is CASSLAPPFNSPLHF. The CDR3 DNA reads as TGTGCCAGCAGCTTGGCACCTCCCTTCAATTCACCCCTCCACTTT.

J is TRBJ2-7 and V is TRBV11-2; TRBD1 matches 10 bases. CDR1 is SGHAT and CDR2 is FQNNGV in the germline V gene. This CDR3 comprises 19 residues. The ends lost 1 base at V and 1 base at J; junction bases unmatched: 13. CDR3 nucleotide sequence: TGTGCCAGCAGCTTAGTGGTGGGGTGGGACAGGGGACTATCCTACGAGCAGTACGTC. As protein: CASSLVVGWDRGLSYEQYV.

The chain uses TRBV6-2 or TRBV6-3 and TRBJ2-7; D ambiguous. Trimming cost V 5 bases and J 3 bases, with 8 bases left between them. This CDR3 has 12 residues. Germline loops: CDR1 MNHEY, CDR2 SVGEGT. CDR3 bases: TGTGCCAGCAGTGACGGATTCTACGAGCAGTACGTC. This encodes CASSDGFYEQYV.

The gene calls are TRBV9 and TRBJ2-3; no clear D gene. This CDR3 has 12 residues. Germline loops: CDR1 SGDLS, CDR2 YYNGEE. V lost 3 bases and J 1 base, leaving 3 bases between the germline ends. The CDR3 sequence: CASSDRTDTQYF. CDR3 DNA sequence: TGTGCCAGCAGCGACCGCACAGATACGCAGTATTTT.

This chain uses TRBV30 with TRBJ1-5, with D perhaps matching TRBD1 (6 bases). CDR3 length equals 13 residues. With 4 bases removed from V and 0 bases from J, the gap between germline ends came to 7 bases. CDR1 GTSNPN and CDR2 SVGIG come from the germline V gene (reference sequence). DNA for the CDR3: TGTGCCTGGACGGACAGTAGCAATCAGCCCCAGCATTTT. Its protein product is CAWTDSSNQPQHF.

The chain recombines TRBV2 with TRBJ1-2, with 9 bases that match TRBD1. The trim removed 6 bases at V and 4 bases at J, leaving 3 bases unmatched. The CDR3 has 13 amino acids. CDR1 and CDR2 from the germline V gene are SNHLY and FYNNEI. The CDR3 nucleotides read TGTGCCAGCAGAACAGGGGGCGGCTATGGCTACACCTTC. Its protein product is CASRTGGGYGYTF. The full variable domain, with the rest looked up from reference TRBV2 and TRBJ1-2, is EPEVTQTPSHQVTQMGQEVILRCVPISNHLYFYWYRQILGQKVEFLVSFYNNEISEKSEIFDDQFSVERPDGSNFTLKIRSTKLEDSAMYFCASRTGGGYGYTFGSGTRLTVV.

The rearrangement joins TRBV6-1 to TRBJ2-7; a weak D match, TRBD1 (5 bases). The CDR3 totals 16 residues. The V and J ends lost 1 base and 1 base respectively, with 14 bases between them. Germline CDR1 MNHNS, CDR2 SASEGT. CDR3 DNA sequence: TGTGCCAGCAGTGAAGGGCGCCAGGGATGGTCCTACGAGCAGTACGTC. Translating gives CASSEGRQGWSYEQYV.

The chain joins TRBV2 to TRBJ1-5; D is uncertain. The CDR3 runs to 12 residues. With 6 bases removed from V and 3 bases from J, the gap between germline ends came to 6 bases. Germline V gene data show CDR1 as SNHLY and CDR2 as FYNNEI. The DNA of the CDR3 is TGTGCCAGCAGGAGGGACAATCAGCCCCAGCATTTT. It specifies CASRRDNQPQHF.

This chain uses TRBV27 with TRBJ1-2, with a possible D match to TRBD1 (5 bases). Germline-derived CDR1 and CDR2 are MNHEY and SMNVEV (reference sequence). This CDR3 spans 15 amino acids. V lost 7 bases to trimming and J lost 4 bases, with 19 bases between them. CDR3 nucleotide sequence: TGTGCCAGCAAAGTCGGGGGGACGCTGGGCTATGGCTACACCTTC. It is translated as CASKVGGTLGYGYTF.

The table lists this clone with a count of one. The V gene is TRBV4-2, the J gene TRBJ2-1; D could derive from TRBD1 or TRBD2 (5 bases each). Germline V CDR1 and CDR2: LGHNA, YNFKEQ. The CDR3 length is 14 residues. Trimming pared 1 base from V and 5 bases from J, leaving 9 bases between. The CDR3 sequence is CASSQVGTDNEQFF. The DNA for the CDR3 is TGTGCCAGCAGCCAAGTGGGGACGGACAATGAGCAGTTCTTC.

CDR3 residues: CASSGSGTSGSGEQYF. The CDR3 bases are TGTGCCAGCAGTGGGTCTGGGACTAGCGGGAGTGGCGAGCAGTACTTC. The rearrangement joins TRBV28 to TRBJ2-7; 14 bases match TRBD2. Germline V CDR1 and CDR2: MDHEN, SYDVKM. After removal of 5 bases from V and 6 bases from J, the junction contained 9 bases not matched to a gene. The CDR3 sequence is 16 residues long.

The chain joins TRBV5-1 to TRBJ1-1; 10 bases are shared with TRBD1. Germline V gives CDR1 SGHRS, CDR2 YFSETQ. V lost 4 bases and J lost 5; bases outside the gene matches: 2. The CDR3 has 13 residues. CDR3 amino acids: CASSQGQGTEAFF. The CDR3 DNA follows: TGCGCCAGCAGCCAGGGACAGGGGACTGAAGCTTTCTTT.

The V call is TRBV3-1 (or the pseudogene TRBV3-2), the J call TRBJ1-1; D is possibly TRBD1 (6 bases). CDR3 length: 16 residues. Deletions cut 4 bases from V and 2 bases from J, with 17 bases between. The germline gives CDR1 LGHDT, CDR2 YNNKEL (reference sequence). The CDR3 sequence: CASSPSSGRGNTEAFF. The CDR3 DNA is TGTGCCAGCAGCCCTTCTTCGGGCAGGGGAAACACTGAAGCTTTCTTT.